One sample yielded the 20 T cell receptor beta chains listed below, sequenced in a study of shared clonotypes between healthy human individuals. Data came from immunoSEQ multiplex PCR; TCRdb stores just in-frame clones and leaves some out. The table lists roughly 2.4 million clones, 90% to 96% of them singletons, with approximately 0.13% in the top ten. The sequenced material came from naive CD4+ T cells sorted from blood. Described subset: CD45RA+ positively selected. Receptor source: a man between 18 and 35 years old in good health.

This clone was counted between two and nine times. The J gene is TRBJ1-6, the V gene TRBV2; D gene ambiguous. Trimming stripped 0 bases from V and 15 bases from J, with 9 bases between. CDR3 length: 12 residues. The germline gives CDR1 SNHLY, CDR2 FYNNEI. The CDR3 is CASSEALQVLHF. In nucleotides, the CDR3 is TGTGCCAGCAGTGAAGCGCTTCAGGTCCTCCACTTT.

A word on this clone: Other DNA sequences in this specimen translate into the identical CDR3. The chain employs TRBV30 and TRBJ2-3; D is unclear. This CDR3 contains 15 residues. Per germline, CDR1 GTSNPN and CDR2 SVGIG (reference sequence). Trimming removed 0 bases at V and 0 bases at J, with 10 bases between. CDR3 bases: TGTGCCTGGAGTGTACTTCGCGGTAGCACAGATACGCAGTATTTT. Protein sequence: CAWSVLRGSTDTQYF.

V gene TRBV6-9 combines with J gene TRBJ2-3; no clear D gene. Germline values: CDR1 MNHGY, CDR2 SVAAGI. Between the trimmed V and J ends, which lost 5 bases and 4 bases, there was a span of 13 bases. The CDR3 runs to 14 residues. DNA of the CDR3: TGTGCCAGCAGTCCATGTGTTCGAGCAGATACGCAGTATTTT. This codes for CASSPCVRADTQYF.

This CDR3 is CASREQSNEKLFF. CDR3 bases: TGTGCCAGCAGGGAACAGAGTAATGAAAAACTGTTTTTT. The chain links TRBV27 to TRBJ1-4; D gene uncertain. CDR1 is MNHEY, CDR2 SMNVEV, per germline (reference sequence). The CDR3 length is 13 residues. The V gene lost 6 bases and the J gene lost 4 bases, with 9 bases spanning the gap.

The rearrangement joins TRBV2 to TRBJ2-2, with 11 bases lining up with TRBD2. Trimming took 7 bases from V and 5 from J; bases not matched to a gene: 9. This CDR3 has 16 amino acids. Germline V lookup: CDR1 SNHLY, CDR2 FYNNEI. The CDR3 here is CASTTGGLAVTGELFF. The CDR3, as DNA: TGTGCCAGCACCACAGGGGGACTAGCGGTAACCGGGGAGCTGTTTTTT.

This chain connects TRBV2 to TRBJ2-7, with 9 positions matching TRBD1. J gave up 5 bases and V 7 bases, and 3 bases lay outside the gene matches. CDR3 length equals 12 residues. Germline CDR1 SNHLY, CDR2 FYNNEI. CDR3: CASKWTGDEQYF. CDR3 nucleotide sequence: TGTGCCAGCAAGTGGACAGGGGACGAGCAGTACTTC.

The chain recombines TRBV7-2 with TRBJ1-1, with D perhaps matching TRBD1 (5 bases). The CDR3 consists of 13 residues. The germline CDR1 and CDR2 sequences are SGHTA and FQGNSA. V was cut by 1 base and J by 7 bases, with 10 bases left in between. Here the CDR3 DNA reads TGTGCCAGCAGCTTAGTTGGGGGGGGTGAAGCTTTCTTT. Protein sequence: CASSLVGGGEAFF.

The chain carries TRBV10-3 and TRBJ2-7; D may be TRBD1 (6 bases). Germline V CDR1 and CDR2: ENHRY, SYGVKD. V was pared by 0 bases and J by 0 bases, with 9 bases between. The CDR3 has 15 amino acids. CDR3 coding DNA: TGTGCCATCAGTGAGTCCACAGGGAACTCCTACGAGCAGTACTTC. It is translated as CAISESTGNSYEQYF.

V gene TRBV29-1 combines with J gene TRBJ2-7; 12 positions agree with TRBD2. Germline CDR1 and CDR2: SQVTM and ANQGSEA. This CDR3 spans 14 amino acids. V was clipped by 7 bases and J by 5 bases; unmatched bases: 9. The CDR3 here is CSGGQTSGRNEQYF. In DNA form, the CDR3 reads TGCAGCGGAGGGCAGACTAGCGGGAGAAACGAGCAGTACTTC.

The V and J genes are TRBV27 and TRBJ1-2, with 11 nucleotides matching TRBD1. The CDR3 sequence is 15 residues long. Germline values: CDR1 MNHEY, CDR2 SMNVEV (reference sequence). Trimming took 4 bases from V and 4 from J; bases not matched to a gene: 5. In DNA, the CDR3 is TGTGCCAGCAGTTCGTACGGGACAGGGGGCTATGGCTACACCTTC. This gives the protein CASSSYGTGGYGYTF.

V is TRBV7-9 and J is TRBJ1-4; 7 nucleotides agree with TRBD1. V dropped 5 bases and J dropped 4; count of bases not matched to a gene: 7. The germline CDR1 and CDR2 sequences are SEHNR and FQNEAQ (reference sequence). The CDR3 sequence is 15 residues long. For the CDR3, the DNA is TGTGCCAGCAGCCGCCGGGACAGTAATAATGAAAAACTGTTTTTT. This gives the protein CASSRRDSNNEKLFF. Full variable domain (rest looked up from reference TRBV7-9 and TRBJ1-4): DTGVSQNPRHKITKRGQNVTFRCDPISEHNRLYWYRQTLGQGPEFLTYFQNEAQLEKSRLLSDRFSAERPKGSFSTLEIQRTEQGDSAMYLCASSRRDSNNEKLFFGSGTQLSVL.

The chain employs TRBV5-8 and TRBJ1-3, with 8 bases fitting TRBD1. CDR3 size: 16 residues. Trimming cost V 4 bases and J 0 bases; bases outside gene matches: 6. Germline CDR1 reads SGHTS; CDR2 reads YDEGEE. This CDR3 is CASSLGQVLSGNTIYF. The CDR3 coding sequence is TGTGCCAGCAGCCTGGGACAGGTCCTCTCTGGAAACACCATATATTTT.

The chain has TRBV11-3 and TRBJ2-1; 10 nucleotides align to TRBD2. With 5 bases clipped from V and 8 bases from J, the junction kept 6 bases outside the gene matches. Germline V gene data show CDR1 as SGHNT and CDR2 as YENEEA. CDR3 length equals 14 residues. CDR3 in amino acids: CASSPGLAYDEQFF. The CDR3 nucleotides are TGTGCCAGCAGCCCGGGACTAGCGTACGATGAGCAGTTCTTC.

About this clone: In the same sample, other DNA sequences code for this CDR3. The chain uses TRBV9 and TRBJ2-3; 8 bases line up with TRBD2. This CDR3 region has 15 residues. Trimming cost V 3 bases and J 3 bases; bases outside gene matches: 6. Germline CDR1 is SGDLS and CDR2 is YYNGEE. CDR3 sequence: CASSDSGGSTDTQYF. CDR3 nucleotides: TGTGCCAGCAGCGACTCGGGGGGGTCAACAGATACGCAGTATTTT.

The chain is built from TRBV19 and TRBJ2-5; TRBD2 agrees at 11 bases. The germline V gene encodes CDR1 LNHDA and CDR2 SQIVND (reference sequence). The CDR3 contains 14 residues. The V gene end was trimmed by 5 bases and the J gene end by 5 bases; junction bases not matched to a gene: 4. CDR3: CASSLRTSGETQYF. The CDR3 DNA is TGTGCCAGTAGTCTACGGACTAGCGGGGAGACCCAGTACTTC.

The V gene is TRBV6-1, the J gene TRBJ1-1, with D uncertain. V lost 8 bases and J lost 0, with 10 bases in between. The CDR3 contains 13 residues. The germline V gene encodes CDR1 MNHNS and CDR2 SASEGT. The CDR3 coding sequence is TGTGCCAGCCCCGCGGGGATGAACACTGAAGCTTTCTTT. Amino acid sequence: CASPAGMNTEAFF.

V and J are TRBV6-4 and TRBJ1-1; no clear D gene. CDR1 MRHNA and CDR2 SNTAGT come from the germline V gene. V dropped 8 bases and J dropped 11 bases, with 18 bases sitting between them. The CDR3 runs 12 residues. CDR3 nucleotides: TGTGCCAGCTCCGGGGAAGGCATGACGGCTTTCTTT. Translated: CASSGEGMTAFF.

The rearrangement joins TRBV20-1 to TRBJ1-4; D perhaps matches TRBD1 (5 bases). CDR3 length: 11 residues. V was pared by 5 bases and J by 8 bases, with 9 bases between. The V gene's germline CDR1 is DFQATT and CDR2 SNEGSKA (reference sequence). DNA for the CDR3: TGCAGTGCTCCCTCAGGGGAAAAACTGTTTTTT. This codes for CSAPSGEKLFF.

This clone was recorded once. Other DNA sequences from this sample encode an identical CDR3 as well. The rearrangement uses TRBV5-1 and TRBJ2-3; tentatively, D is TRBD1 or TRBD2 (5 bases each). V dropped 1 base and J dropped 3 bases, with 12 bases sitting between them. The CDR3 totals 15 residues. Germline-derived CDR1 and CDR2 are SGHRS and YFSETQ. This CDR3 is CASSLSGTGTDTQYF. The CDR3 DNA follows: TGCGCCAGCAGCTTGAGCGGAACAGGAACAGATACGCAGTATTTT.

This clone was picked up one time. DNA for the CDR3: TGTGCCAGCAGCTTAGCCCCGGCCAGTTACGAGCAGTACTTC. This translates into CASSLAPASYEQYF. The chain combines TRBV7-8 with TRBJ2-7; no clear D gene. This CDR3 comprises 14 residues. The V and J ends lost 0 bases and 4 bases respectively, with 10 bases between them. Germline V gene data show CDR1 as SGHVS and CDR2 as FQNEAQ.